This TCR beta chain was obtained from a study of T cells in women clearing cervical HPV infection. Study context: For cases, blood was sampled a median around 140 days after lesion detection, interquartile range roughly 90 to 230 days.

The CDR3 is 12 amino acids. Germline lookup yields CDR1 SGHDT and CDR2 YYEEEE. Only in-frame clones appear in the TCRdb table, and some are missing; sequencing was by immunoSEQ multiplex PCR. The data include about 36,000 clones; the top ten clones carry roughly 4%. Points from the study as a whole: A classifier using richness and V gene abundances reached an AUC of 0.83.

Worth noting for this clone: Its antigen is as yet unknown. The read stops 3 residues short of the end of the CDR3; the missing end is completed from the germline J gene.

The TCR sequence derives from a woman between 18 and 70 years old with a cervical HPV16 infection that either progressed to CIN3+ or cleared (not recorded which). The sequenced sample consisted of blood buffy coat. This chain links TRBV5-6 with TRBJ1-1, with unresolved D. Incomplete CDR3 DNA: TGTGCCAGCAGCGCTAATCGGGTAGGA. This encodes CASSANRVG. The complete CDR3 reads CASSANRVGAFF.